Shown below are 8 T cell receptor beta chains from a single sample sequenced in a study of shared clonotypes between healthy human individuals. Method: immunoSEQ multiplex PCR; TCRdb's copy keeps in-frame clones and lacks some. This sample has some 2,500,000 clones; more than 85% occur once, and the top ten carry approximately 0.36%. Sequencing used naive CD4+ T cells from PBMCs. Subset here: CD45RA+ positively selected. The receptor source for this set is a man in his late teens or twenties in good health. Some clones in this sample may be carry-over from other donors' samples.

The rearrangement joins TRBV5-1 to TRBJ2-7; 8 nucleotides align to TRBD1. Germline assignment: CDR1 SGHRS and CDR2 YFSETQ. The CDR3 runs to 17 residues. The J segment lost 4 bases and the V segment lost 4 bases, leaving 16 bases of the junction unmatched. Here the CDR3 DNA reads TGCGCCAGCAGCATAACTACAGGGGGGACCGGCTTATACGAGCAGTACTTC. Translating gives CASSITTGGTGLYEQYF. The full variable domain, its missing parts supplied by reference TRBV5-1 and TRBJ2-7, is KAGVTQTPRYLIKTRGQQVTLSCSPISGHRSVSWYQQTPGQGLQFLFEYFSETQRNKGNFPGRFSGRQFSNSRSEMNVSTLELGDSALYLCASSITTGGTGLYEQYFGPGTRLTVT.

V gene TRBV5-1 combines with J gene TRBJ1-1; no definite D call. This CDR3 is built from 14 residues. In germline, CDR1 is SGHRS, CDR2 YFSETQ. V was cut by 2 bases and J by 4 bases, with 12 bases left in between. CDR3 DNA sequence: TGCGCCAGCAGCTTTGGATCGAGCGGCACTGAAGCTTTCTTT. It encodes CASSFGSSGTEAFF.

To note about this clone: Other DNA sequences from this sample encode an identical CDR3 as well. The V call is TRBV7-9, the J call TRBJ2-7; possible D gene TRBD1, 5 bases. Germline V gene data show CDR1 as SEHNR and CDR2 as FQNEAQ (reference sequence). With 1 base removed from V and 0 bases from J, the gap between germline ends came to 10 bases. This CDR3 has 15 residues. CDR3 protein: CASSLGRGSSYEQYF. CDR3 DNA: TGTGCCAGCAGCTTAGGTAGGGGATCCTCCTACGAGCAGTACTTC.

This chain joins TRBV7-6 and TRBJ2-7; D call uncertain. The V and J ends lost 4 bases and 0 bases respectively, with 7 bases between them. The CDR3 has 13 amino acids. CDR1 is SGHVS, CDR2 FNYEAQ, per germline. This chain's CDR3 is CASSSAPSYEQYF. DNA of the CDR3: TGTGCCAGCAGCTCCGCCCCCTCCTACGAGCAGTACTTC.

This sequence joins TRBV7-2 and TRBJ2-1; TRBD1 agrees at 7 bases. The ends lost 3 bases at V and 2 bases at J; junction bases unmatched: 4. This CDR3 is built from 15 residues. Germline CDR1 reads SGHTA; CDR2 reads FQGNSA. The CDR3 protein is CASSLLGTAYNEQFF. CDR3 coding DNA: TGTGCCAGCAGCTTGTTGGGGACAGCCTACAATGAGCAGTTCTTC.

V usage is TRBV5-1 and J usage is TRBJ2-3, with unresolved D. V was trimmed by 0 bases and J by 4 bases, leaving 12 bases between them. Germline loops: CDR1 SGHRS, CDR2 YFSETQ. This CDR3 has 15 amino acids. Here the CDR3 reads CASSLAGYGADTQYF. The DNA for the CDR3 is TGCGCCAGCAGCTTGGCCGGATATGGCGCAGATACGCAGTATTTT.

V and J are TRBV21-1 and TRBJ2-7; the D segment call TRBD2 is taken from the table without a DNA check. TRBV21-1 is reported as a pseudogene. This CDR3 is 16 amino acids long. CDR3 in amino acids: CASSKGGGYPSYEQYF. CDR3 DNA sequence: TGTGCCAGCAGCAAAGGAGGCGGGTACCCCTCCTACGAGCAGTACTTC.

With respect to this clone: Being one base from a much bigger clone, this may be a read error. The same CDR3 also results from other DNA sequences found in this sample. The genes are TRBV5-1 and TRBJ2-5, with D uncertain. The CDR3 sequence is 12 residues long. The germline CDR1 and CDR2 sequences are SGHRS and YFSETQ. Trimming removed 1 base from V and 0 bases from J, with 1 base in between. CDR3 amino acids: CASSLHQETQYF. The DNA of the CDR3 is TGCGCCAGCAGCTTGCACCAAGAGACCCAGTACTTC. The variable domain in full, with the rest retrieved from reference TRBV5-1 and TRBJ2-5, is KAGVTQTPRYLIKTRGQQVTLSCSPISGHRSVSWYQQTPGQGLQFLFEYFSETQRNKGNFPGRFSGRQFSNSRSEMNVSTLELGDSALYLCASSLHQETQYFGPGTRLLVL.